These 7 T cell receptor beta chains were sequenced from one sample in a study of T cell responses to AZD1222 COVID-19 vaccine. The repertoire was sequenced with immunoSEQ multiplex PCR; TCRdb's copy has only in-frame clones and lacks some. The table includes 150,000 to 200,000 clones, just over 90% detected once. The source material was peripheral blood, sampled 28 days after the second AZD1222 dose. These receptors were obtained from an adult who received the AZD1222 COVID-19 vaccine.

Only a few counts were recorded for this clone. CDR3 protein: CASSEWGQPQHF. The CDR3 DNA reads as TGTGCCAGCAGCGAGTGGGGTCAGCCCCAGCATTTT. The J gene is TRBJ1-5, the V gene TRBV7-2, with unresolved D. CDR1 and CDR2 (germline): SGHTA, FQGNSA. The CDR3 spans 12 residues. Trimming shortened V by 5 bases and J by 6 bases, and 8 bases separated the two germline ends.

The chain links TRBV28 to TRBJ2-7, with TRBD2 identical over 13 bases. Trimming at V came to 4 bases and at J to 4 bases, leaving 7 bases not matched to a gene. From germline, CDR1 is MDHEN and CDR2 SYDVKM. This CDR3 region has 16 residues. CDR3 DNA sequence: TGTGCCAGCAGTTCGCTGCCGGGACTAGCGGGATACGAGCAGTACTTC. It codes for CASSSLPGLAGYEQYF.

The chain couples TRBV3-1 (or the pseudogene TRBV3-2) to TRBJ2-7; tentatively, D is TRBD1 (6 bases). The germline V gene has CDR1 LGHDT and CDR2 YNNKEL (reference sequence). CDR3 length: 15 amino acids. Trimming shortened V by 5 bases and J by 7 bases, and 21 bases separated the two germline ends. CDR3 DNA: TGTGCCAGCAGCGTCGGCGGACAGCCTTCGAGTGAGCAGTACTTC. Protein sequence: CASSVGGQPSSEQYF.

As DNA, the CDR3 is TGTGCCAGCAGTTCTCTGACTAGCGGGAGTAACGAGCAGTACTTC. Translating it yields CASSSLTSGSNEQYF. The chain employs TRBV6-5 and TRBJ2-7; TRBD2 agrees at 12 bases. In germline, CDR1 is MNHEY, CDR2 SVGAGI. V was clipped by 4 bases and J by 5 bases; unmatched bases: 6. There are 15 residues in the CDR3.

For the CDR3, the DNA is TGTGCCACCAGCAGGGGCCAGGGGGGCAACGAGCAGTACTTC. Translating gives CATSRGQGGNEQYF. J is TRBJ2-7 and V is TRBV15; TRBD1 is a possible D gene (7 bases). V shed 3 bases and J shed 5 bases, with 14 bases lying between them. Germline lookup yields CDR1 LNHNV and CDR2 YYDKDF (reference sequence). CDR3 size: 14 residues.

The chain recombines TRBV7-2 with TRBJ1-1, with no clear D. The CDR3 has 14 amino acids. V gave up 2 bases and J gave up 7 bases, with 14 bases separating them. Germline V CDR1 and CDR2: SGHTA, FQGNSA. The chain's CDR3 is CASSLFRQAYEAFF. The CDR3 nucleotides are TGTGCCAGCAGCTTATTCCGGCAGGCTTATGAAGCTTTCTTT.

The CDR3 nucleotides are TGCGCCAGCAGCATCGGGACAGGAGAAAAACTGTTTTTT. It yields the protein CASSIGTGEKLFF. The V and J genes are TRBV5-1 and TRBJ1-4; 8 bases agree with TRBD1. There are 13 residues in the CDR3. CDR1 is SGHRS and CDR2 is YFSETQ in the germline V gene. Trimming took 4 bases from V and 8 from J; bases not matched to a gene: 4.